This T cell receptor beta chain was captured by sequencing in a study of T cell responses to AZD1222 COVID-19 vaccine (dated by TCRdb to about 2021). For the study in its entirety: AZD1222 recipients given second doses at about 4 weeks or at about 12 weeks were pooled, since spike-specific TCR depth and breadth were not found to differ between the two schedules. TCR sequencing covered over 230 trial participants: about 210 given two doses of AZD1222 and about 26 given two doses of MenACWY control vaccine. Trial participants were enrolled by age into 18-55, 56-69 and 70-plus year subgroups, with 148, 28 and 57 TCR-sequenced participants respectively.

The research as a whole found: The 56-69-year group was small, and its depth increase did not reach significance, likely because of low power. The whole spike protein was spanned by vaccine-associated CD4 TCRs, and dominant responses were seen in regions 160-218 and 743-854. After two AZD1222 doses, both the breadth and the depth of spike-specific TCRs were significantly higher than at day 0 and than in MenACWY recipients. Because no samples from the day 14 peak response were available, repertoires could be characterized only after the peak T cell response. Epitopes outside the regions mutated in the B.1.351 and B.1.1.7 variants were reportedly recognized by nearly half of the unique spike-specific TCRs. Participants were mostly white British and included more females than males, and it was suggested by the authors that clonal diversity may have been underestimated. Only five or six AZD1222 recipients were SARS-CoV-2 seropositive at baseline, limiting conclusions about previously exposed vaccinees.

The time point label of this sample denotes: baseline before first vaccination. Vaccinee samples came from UK trials COV001 and COV002, including a single-blind randomized controlled phase 2/3 trial of AZD1222 (ChAdOx1 nCoV-19) in healthy adults. For TCRbeta chain sequencing, PBMC samples were collected from trial participants at day 0 and at day 28 after the second dose. Concerning this clone itself: The target of this receptor is not known. No base quality values were provided; no much bigger clone lies one nucleotide off.

The CDR3 regions of human TCRbeta chains were analyzed by immunosequencing. In the original analysis: Repertoire TCRs were matched against a reference library of SARS-CoV-2-specific TCRs generated with the MIRA antigen-specificity platform. Breadth was defined as the fraction of unique TCRs that were SARS-CoV-2-associated, and depth was defined as the fraction of total T cells that were SARS-CoV-2-associated. Using the MIRA data, each spike-specific TCR was assigned both to the spike region to which the TCR was reactive and to a CD4 or CD8 class. Log10-transformed breadth and depth values were compared by one-way ANOVA with Sidak's multiple comparisons tests. Held by TCRdb, this immuneACCESS table contains in-frame sequences only and omits some clones. Under half of the omission traces to an unresolved V gene where checked; the cause of the rest is unknown. The DNA was the basis for D and trimming; V, J and clone size are from that table. The sample yields approximately 150,000 clones; roughly 89% were counted once. In total, the top ten clones hold roughly 1.5% of the sample.

Trimming takes 5 bases off V and 2 bases off J; junction bases not matched to a gene: 11. The CDR3 goes from the cysteine to the phenylalanine over 16 residues. Of all the DNA, just the CDR3 is kept, 48 bases in frame from base 1. From a lookup of the germline V gene, CDR1 and CDR2 are SGHTA and FQGNSA. The receptor comes from an adult in good health. The sequencing used peripheral blood, collected on day 0 of AZD1222 vaccination. The V gene is TRBV7-2 and the J gene is TRBJ2-7, with 8 bases aligning to TRBD2. The CDR3 protein sequence reads: CASSLTSGLGTYEQYF. The sequenced DNA: TGTGCCAGCAGCCTCACTTCGGGACTAGGGACCTACGAGCAGTACTTC.